Shown below are 9 T cell receptor beta chains from a single sample sequenced in a study of blood T cell repertoires in COVID-19. Profiled with immunoSEQ multiplex PCR; TCRdb holds only in-frame clones, not every one. Among roughly 60,000 clones, roughly 86% were seen once, and the ten largest hold around 8%. The sample taken for sequencing was peripheral blood. Receptors originate from a man in his fifties or sixties with active COVID-19.

The chain has TRBV2 and TRBJ2-5, with TRBD2 matching 7 bases. The V gene's germline CDR1 is SNHLY and CDR2 FYNNEI. CDR3 length equals 14 residues. V was pared by 5 bases and J by 5 bases, with 8 bases of the junction left unmatched. The chain's CDR3 is CASSSSGRGETQYF. The CDR3 DNA reads as TGTGCCAGCAGTAGTAGCGGGCGGGGGGAGACCCAGTACTTC.

V and J are TRBV18 and TRBJ1-1; D remains ambiguous. The CDR3 covers 12 residues. Trimming left V 4 bases short and J 5 bases short, with 8 bases between. Germline V gene data show CDR1 as KGHSH and CDR2 as LQKENI. The CDR3 loop is CASSQDNTEAFF. In DNA form, the CDR3 reads TGTGCCAGCTCACAAGACAATACTGAAGCTTTCTTT.

V usage is TRBV3-1 (or the pseudogene TRBV3-2) and J usage is TRBJ2-6; TRBD2 agrees at 10 bases. The CDR3 sequence is 16 residues long. Trimming removed 5 bases from V and 3 bases from J; junction bases left unmatched: 4. CDR1 LGHDT and CDR2 YNNKEL come from the germline V gene (reference sequence). CDR3: CASSSSGRSGANVLTF. For the CDR3, the DNA is TGTGCCAGCAGCTCTAGCGGGAGAAGTGGGGCCAACGTCCTGACTTTC.

The chain has TRBV30 and TRBJ2-7; 10 bases map to TRBD1. The CDR3 totals 14 residues. V was pared by 2 bases and J by 6 bases, with 7 bases of the junction left unmatched. Germline assignment: CDR1 GTSNPN and CDR2 SVGIG (reference sequence). This CDR3 reads CAWSRGQGFSEQYF. Here the CDR3 DNA reads TGTGCCTGGAGTCGGGGACAGGGGTTTAGCGAGCAGTACTTC.

This clone was recorded only once. This chain links TRBV11-3 with TRBJ2-1; 11 bases are a match to TRBD2. The trim removed 4 bases at V and 6 bases at J, leaving 14 bases unmatched. In germline, CDR1 is SGHNT, CDR2 YENEEA. The CDR3 runs 18 residues. The CDR3 region has the DNA TGTGCCAGCAGCTCCGAGTATACTAGCGGGGGACTTTTCAATGAGCAGTTCTTC. It encodes CASSSEYTSGGLFNEQFF. Supplemented by reference TRBV11-3 and TRBJ2-1, the full variable domain reads EAGVVQSPRYKIIEKKQPVAFWCNPISGHNTLYWYLQNLGQGPELLIRYENEEAVDDSQLPKDRFSAERLKGVDSTLKIQPAELGDSAVYLCASSSEYTSGGLFNEQFFGPGTRLTVL.

This chain links TRBV10-2 with TRBJ1-2, with D uncertain. From germline, CDR1 is WSHSY and CDR2 SAAADI. Trimming removed 2 bases at V and 3 bases at J, with 7 bases between. CDR3 length equals 13 residues. In DNA, the CDR3 is TGCGCCAGCAGTGAGACTCGGGACTATGGCTACACCTTC. Its protein product is CASSETRDYGYTF.

This rearrangement joins TRBV15 to TRBJ2-1; 9 bases agree with TRBD2. Germline-derived CDR1 and CDR2 are LNHNV and YYDKDF (reference sequence). CDR3 length: 16 residues. The J segment lost 5 bases and the V segment lost 5 bases, leaving 10 bases of the junction unmatched. CDR3: CATSVAGTSPHNEQFF. CDR3 DNA sequence: TGTGCCACCAGCGTCGCCGGGACTAGCCCCCACAATGAGCAGTTCTTC. The full variable domain, completed using reference TRBV15 and TRBJ2-1, is DAMVIQNPRYQVTQFGKPVTLSCSQTLNHNVMYWYQQKSSQAPKLLFHYYDKDFNNEADTPDNFQSRRPNTSFCFLDIRSPGLGDTAMYLCATSVAGTSPHNEQFFGPGTRLTVL.

The chain recombines TRBV2 with TRBJ2-7, with 8 bases matching TRBD2. After removal of 4 bases from V and 2 bases from J, the junction contained 4 bases not matched to a gene. Looked up from germline, CDR1 is SNHLY and CDR2 is FYNNEI. The CDR3 runs 14 residues. The CDR3 DNA reads TGTGCCAGCAGTGGACTAGCGAGAACCTACGAGCAGTACTTC. Its translation is CASSGLARTYEQYF.

Notes on this clone: At one of its ends the junction is not consistent with the germline gene, which may arise from a read error. This specimen includes other DNA sequences encoding the same CDR3. The rearrangement links TRBV11-1 to TRBJ2-6; possible D gene TRBD2, 6 bases. The CDR3 length is 16 residues. The germline V gene has CDR1 SGHAT and CDR2 FQDESV (reference sequence). The DNA for the CDR3 is TGTGCCAGTAGCTTACTCGGAGGGGCTGGGGCCAACGTCCTGACTTTC. Translating gives CASSLLGGAGANVLTF.